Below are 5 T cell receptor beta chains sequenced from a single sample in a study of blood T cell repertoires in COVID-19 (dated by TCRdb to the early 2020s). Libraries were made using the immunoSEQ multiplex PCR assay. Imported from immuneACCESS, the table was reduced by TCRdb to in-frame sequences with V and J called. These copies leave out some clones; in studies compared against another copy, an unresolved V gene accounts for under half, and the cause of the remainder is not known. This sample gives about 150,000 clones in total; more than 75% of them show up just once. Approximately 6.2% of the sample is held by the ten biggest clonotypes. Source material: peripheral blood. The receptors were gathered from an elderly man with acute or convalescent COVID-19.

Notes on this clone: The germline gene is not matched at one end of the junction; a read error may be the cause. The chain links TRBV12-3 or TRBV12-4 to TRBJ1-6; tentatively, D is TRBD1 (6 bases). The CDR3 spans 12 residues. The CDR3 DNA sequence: TGTGCCAGCAGTTTTAGTTTTGACAGGTTGTACTTT. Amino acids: CASSFSFDRLYF.

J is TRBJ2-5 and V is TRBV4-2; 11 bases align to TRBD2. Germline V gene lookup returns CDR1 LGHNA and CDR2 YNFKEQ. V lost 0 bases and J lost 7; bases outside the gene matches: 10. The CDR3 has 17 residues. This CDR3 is CASSQEGTSGSGVTQYF. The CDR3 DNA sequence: TGTGCCAGCAGCCAAGAAGGTACTAGCGGGAGCGGTGTGACCCAGTACTTC.

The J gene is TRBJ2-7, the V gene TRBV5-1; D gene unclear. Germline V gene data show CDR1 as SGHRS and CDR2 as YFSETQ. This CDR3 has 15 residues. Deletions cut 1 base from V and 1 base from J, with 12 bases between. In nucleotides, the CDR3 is TGCGCCAGCAGCTTGATAGTGTCGGGTTCCTACGAGCAGTACTTC. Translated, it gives CASSLIVSGSYEQYF.

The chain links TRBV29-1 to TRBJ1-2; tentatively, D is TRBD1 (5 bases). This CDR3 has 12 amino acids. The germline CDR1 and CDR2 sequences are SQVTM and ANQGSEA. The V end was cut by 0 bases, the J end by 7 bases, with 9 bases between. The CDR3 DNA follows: TGCAGCGTTGAAGACGCCGGGGGTGGCTACACCTTC. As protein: CSVEDAGGGYTF.

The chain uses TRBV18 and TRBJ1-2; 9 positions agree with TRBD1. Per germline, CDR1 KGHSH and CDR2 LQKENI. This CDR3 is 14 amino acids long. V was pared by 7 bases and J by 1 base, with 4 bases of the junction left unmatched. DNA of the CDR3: TGTGCCAGCTACCGACAGGGGGTTAACTATGGCTACACCTTC. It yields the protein CASYRQGVNYGYTF.